Listed below are T cell receptor beta chains from one sample, sequenced in a study of blood T cells in healthy people across ages. One entry per CDR3 protein results from TCRdb running MiXCR on the 5' RACE reads. The profile shows roughly 1,800,000 distinct CDR3 sequences, about 50% of them singletons. The sequenced material came from blood. The receptors shown here come from a woman aged 40 to 55 in good health. CDR3s include the opening cysteine and the closing phenylalanine or tryptophan. D genes are given only for firm matches. Size values are once, few and many counts, or a class for expanded clones, and some rows have none.

V	size	D	J	CDR3	DNA
TRBV15	few	NA	TRBJ2-1	CATSSGTRSYNEQFF	TGTGCCACCAGCAGCGGGACAAGGTCCTACAATGAGCAGTTCTTC
TRBV5-1	NA	TRBD2	TRBJ2-5	CASSLGPRGDDEAQYF	TGCGCCAGCAGCTTGGGGCCCCGGGGGGACGATGAGGCCCAGTACTTC
TRBV9	NA	TRBD2	TRBJ2-7	CASSVAAGGSGEQYF	TGTGCCAGCAGCGTAGCAGCGGGGGGATCGGGCGAGCAGTACTTC
TRBV7-9	few	NA	TRBJ2-6	CASSIPTDISGANVLTF	TGTGCCAGCAGCATACCGACGGACATCTCTGGGGCCAACGTCCTGACTTTC
TRBV5-1	NA	TRBD2	TRBJ2-1	CASSPAGAKGNEQFF	TGCGCCAGCAGCCCAGCGGGGGCTAAAGGGAATGAGCAGTTCTTC
TRBV20-1	NA	NA	TRBJ2-5	CSTRGGGYQETQYF	TGCAGTACTAGAGGGGGGGGTTACCAAGAGACCCAGTACTTC
TRBV20-1	NA	TRBD1	TRBJ2-7	CSARDRNPTGAQSSYEQYF	TGCAGTGCTAGAGACCGAAATCCGACAGGGGCGCAGAGCTCCTACGAGCAGTACTTC
TRBV7-9	NA	NA	TRBJ2-5	CASSTGLPETQYF	TGTGCCAGCAGCACAGGACTACCGGAGACCCAGTACTTC
TRBV14	NA	NA	TRBJ1-6	CASSQEPGAQSPLHF	TGTGCCAGCAGCCAAGAGCCAGGGGCTCAATCACCCCTCCACTTT
TRBV5-1	NA	TRBD1	TRBJ2-5	CASCRGPQETQYF	TGCGCCAGCTGCAGGGGGCCACAAGAAACCCAGTACTTC
TRBV6-5	NA	NA	TRBJ1-2	CASMRGQNYGYTF	TGTGCCAGCATGAGAGGACAGAACTATGGCTACACCTTC
TRBV5-6	NA	NA	TRBJ1-1	CASSLPGDTNTEAFF	TGTGCCAGCAGCTTGCCAGGGGATACGAACACTGAAGCTTTCTTT
TRBV5-1	NA	TRBD2	TRBJ2-3	CASSAGLAGGSGTQYF	TGCGCCAGCAGCGCCGGACTAGCGGGGGGCAGTGGTACGCAGTATTTT
TRBV18	NA	TRBD1	TRBJ2-1	CASSRNRGDEQFF	TGTGCCAGCTCCCGCAACAGGGGGGATGAGCAGTTCTTC
TRBV7-6	NA	TRBD1	TRBJ1-4	CASSPSTGGNEKLFF	TGTGCCAGCAGCCCCTCGACAGGGGGGAATGAAAAACTGTTTTTT
TRBV12-3/TRBV12-4	NA	NA	TRBJ2-1	CASSQTRTAPWDNEQFF	TGTGCCAGCAGTCAGACCCGCACCGCTCCCTGGGACAATGAGCAGTTCTTC
TRBV12-3/TRBV12-4	NA	NA	TRBJ1-2	CASSLEEKGAGYTF	TGTGCCAGCAGTTTAGAGGAGAAAGGGGCTGGCTACACCTTC
TRBV6-1	NA	NA	TRBJ2-1	CASSELFARGYNEQFF	TGTGCCAGCAGTGAATTGTTTGCCAGGGGATACAATGAGCAGTTCTTC
TRBV4-2	NA	TRBD2	TRBJ2-3	CASSQVGLASGDTQYF	TGTGCCAGCAGCCAAGTGGGACTAGCGTCAGGGGATACGCAGTATTTT
TRBV27	NA	NA	TRBJ2-3	CASSTQGSGGDTQYF	TGTGCCAGCAGTACCCAGGGTTCGGGCGGGGATACGCAGTATTTT
TRBV11-2	NA	TRBD2	TRBJ2-2	CASSLAGVGTGELFF	TGTGCCAGCAGCCTAGCGGGAGTGGGCACCGGGGAGCTGTTTTTT
TRBV7-2	NA	TRBD1	TRBJ1-2	CASSGRPGTDNYGYTF	TGTGCCAGCAGCGGCCGGCCCGGGACAGATAACTATGGCTACACCTTC
TRBV29-1	NA	NA	TRBJ1-1	CSVESERNTEAFF	TGCAGCGTTGAGTCGGAACGGAACACTGAAGCTTTCTTT
TRBV2	NA	NA	TRBJ2-5	CASGSGVVQYF	TGTGCCAGCGGATCTGGGGTGGTTCAGTACTTC
TRBV7-9	NA	TRBD2	TRBJ2-3	CASSLAKLATAGDTQYF	TGTGCCAGCAGCTTAGCGAAACTAGCGACAGCTGGAGATACGCAGTATTTT
TRBV12-3/TRBV12-4	few	NA	TRBJ2-7	CASGPEVGPKAYEQYF	TGTGCCAGCGGACCGGAGGTGGGGCCGAAGGCCTACGAGCAGTACTTC
TRBV29-1	few	TRBD1	TRBJ2-1	CSAGQGAYYNEQFF	TGCAGCGCGGGACAGGGGGCTTACTACAATGAGCAGTTCTTC
TRBV27	NA	TRBD2	TRBJ2-5	CASRPILAGKQETQYF	TGTGCCAGCAGACCAATACTAGCGGGGAAACAAGAGACCCAGTACTTC
TRBV11-2	few	NA	TRBJ2-7	CASSLRGNDRGYEQYF	TGTGCCAGCAGTCTTAGAGGGAACGATAGAGGATACGAGCAGTACTTC
TRBV19	few	NA	TRBJ1-2	CASSKPRDDGYTF	TGTGCCAGTAGTAAACCTCGGGACGACGGCTACACCTTC
TRBV7-2	NA	TRBD1	TRBJ2-1	CASSLEFSDRGHRQFF	TGTGCCAGCAGCTTAGAGTTTTCAGACAGGGGGCATCGGCAGTTCTTC
TRBV27	few	NA	TRBJ2-5	CASSLRAPGGGQETQYF	TGTGCCAGTAGTTTAAGAGCCCCCGGAGGTGGCCAAGAGACCCAGTACTTC
TRBV9	NA	NA	TRBJ2-1	CASSVVGGAHNEQFF	TGTGCCAGCAGCGTAGTAGGCGGGGCCCACAATGAGCAGTTCTTC
TRBV5-1	NA	NA	TRBJ1-2	CASSLDESANFGSYTF	TGCGCCAGCAGCTTAGACGAATCAGCCAATTTCGGAAGTTACACCTTC
TRBV28	NA	NA	TRBJ2-5	CASRSIGTDGRETQYF	TGTGCCAGCAGATCTATTGGGACCGACGGACGGGAGACCCAGTACTTC
TRBV3-1	few	TRBD2	TRBJ2-1	CASSHLSGGGNEQFF	TGTGCCAGCAGCCACCTCTCCGGGGGGGGAAATGAGCAGTTCTTC
TRBV2	NA	NA	TRBJ2-3	CASNRDISSTDTQYF	TGTGCCAGCAACCGGGACATCTCTAGCACAGATACGCAGTATTTT
TRBV6-6	NA	NA	TRBJ2-1	CASGRGGPDEQFF	TGTGCCAGCGGTAGGGGGGGGCCAGATGAGCAGTTCTTC
TRBV20-1	once	NA	TRBJ2-7	CSASRADYNEQYF	TGCAGTGCTAGTAGGGCAGATTACAATGAGCAGTACTTC
TRBV20-1	NA	NA	TRBJ2-4	CSASGGEGGGVSLNIQYF	TGCAGTGCTAGTGGGGGGGAAGGAGGGGGCGTTAGTTTAAACATTCAGTACTTC
TRBV5-1	NA	TRBD2	TRBJ2-5	CASSPAGLDGSRTQYF	TGCGCCAGCAGTCCTGCCGGACTAGATGGCTCTCGGACCCAGTACTTC
TRBV20-1	NA	NA	TRBJ1-2	CSARGEMDYGYTF	TGCAGTGCTAGGGGCGAAATGGACTATGGCTACACCTTC
TRBV5-1	NA	NA	TRBJ1-4	CASSLGPGGPEEKLFF	TGCGCCAGCAGCTTGGGTCCTGGGGGGCCAGAGGAAAAACTGTTTTTT
TRBV20-1	NA	TRBD1	TRBJ2-3	CSARGGGGQRAYTVDTQYF	TGCAGTGCTAGGGGTGGTGGGGGACAGAGGGCCTATACGGTGGATACGCAGTATTTT
TRBV7-2	NA	NA	TRBJ2-4	CASSLGSNLAKNIQYF	TGTGCCAGCAGTTTAGGGTCGAACCTAGCCAAAAACATTCAGTACTTC
TRBV20-1	once	NA	TRBJ2-7	CSARDLERGERDEQYF	TGCAGTGCTAGAGATCTCGAGAGGGGGGAGAGGGACGAGCAGTACTTC
TRBV12-3/TRBV12-4	NA	NA	TRBJ2-1	CASTYGRFGNEQFF	TGTGCCAGCACCTACGGCAGGTTCGGAAATGAGCAGTTCTTC
TRBV11-2	NA	NA	TRBJ2-3	CASSLVGVPGTQYF	TGTGCCAGCAGCTTAGTTGGGGTCCCGGGTACGCAGTATTTT
TRBV5-4	NA	TRBD2	TRBJ2-5	CASSLDRGGPKETQYF	TGTGCCAGCAGCTTGGATCGGGGGGGCCCGAAAGAGACCCAGTACTTC
TRBV7-2	NA	NA	TRBJ2-3	CASSADRKDTQYF	TGTGCCAGCAGCGCAGACAGGAAAGATACGCAGTATTTT
TRBV7-2	few	TRBD1	TRBJ2-2	CASSLGQGRTGELFF	TGTGCCAGCAGCCTAGGACAGGGCCGCACCGGGGAGCTGTTTTTT
TRBV27	NA	NA	TRBJ2-1	CATSTASSYNEQFF	TGTGCGACTTCTACAGCGAGCTCCTACAATGAGCAGTTCTTC
TRBV4-3	few	NA	TRBJ2-3	CASSQDNGYTDTQYF	TGCGCCAGCAGCCAAGATAATGGCTACACAGATACGCAGTATTTT